Following are 8 T cell receptor beta chains from one sample sequenced in a study of blood T cell repertoires in COVID-19. The repertoire was sequenced with immunoSEQ multiplex PCR; TCRdb's copy has only in-frame clones and lacks some. There are about 33,000 clones in the sample; approximately 91% occur only once, and about 25% lies in the top ten. The sample was peripheral blood. The receptor set was obtained from a woman older than 75 with active or convalescent COVID-19.

A few counts support this clone. The chain uses TRBV19 and TRBJ1-1; a possible D gene is TRBD1 (5 bases). Germline assignment: CDR1 LNHDA and CDR2 SQIVND (reference sequence). The CDR3 consists of 15 residues. V lost 4 bases, J lost 4 bases, and 16 bases lay in between. The CDR3 bases are TGTGCCAGTAGTAGAACAGGTCAACCTGGCACTGAAGCTTTCTTT. It specifies CASSRTGQPGTEAFF.

The rearrangement uses TRBV19 and TRBJ1-3; 7 bases line up with TRBD1. In germline, CDR1 is LNHDA, CDR2 SQIVND (reference sequence). Unmatched junction bases numbered 0, after V lost 5 bases and J lost 2 bases. This CDR3 region has 13 residues. The CDR3 sequence: CASSQGAGNTIYF. The DNA of the CDR3 is TGTGCCAGTAGTCAGGGGGCTGGAAACACCATATATTTT.

This chain connects TRBV5-1 to TRBJ1-2; the D is unclear. Germline V lookup: CDR1 SGHRS, CDR2 YFSETQ. CDR3 length: 16 residues. V lost 4 bases to trimming and J lost 0 bases, with 16 bases between them. CDR3 DNA: TGCGCCAGCAGCGTAGACCGAGGAGAATCTAACTATGGCTACACCTTC. Translated, it gives CASSVDRGESNYGYTF.

The chain is built from TRBV24-1 and TRBJ1-2; TRBD1 matches 8 bases. There are 15 residues in the CDR3. Germline-derived CDR1 and CDR2 are KGHDR and SFDVKD. With 4 bases clipped from V and 2 bases from J, the junction kept 5 bases outside the gene matches. The CDR3 spells CATSDPTGGNYGYTF. In DNA, the CDR3 is TGTGCCACCAGTGACCCTACAGGGGGAAACTATGGCTACACCTTC.

The chain links TRBV6-6 to TRBJ2-1, with 15 bases fitting TRBD2. The trim removed 5 bases at V and 7 bases at J, leaving 9 bases unmatched. Germline V gene sequence: CDR1 MNHNY, CDR2 SVGAGI (reference sequence). CDR3 length: 17 amino acids. The CDR3 DNA reads as TGTGCCAGCAGTCCCCGGACTAGCGGGGGGGCCAGGAATGAGCAGTTCTTC. Its translation: CASSPRTSGGARNEQFF.

The chain couples TRBV4-2 to TRBJ2-5, with TRBD2 identical over 12 bases. The junction had 4 bases not matched to a gene; V was cut back by 3 bases and J by 5 bases. Germline V gene sequence: CDR1 LGHNA, CDR2 YNFKEQ. This CDR3 is 15 amino acids long. CDR3 sequence (DNA): TGTGCCAGCAGCCAGCTAGCGGGGGGGCCCGAGACCCAGTACTTC. This sequence encodes CASSQLAGGPETQYF.

This rearrangement joins TRBV2 to TRBJ2-1, with D possibly TRBD1 on 5 matching bases. Trimming pared 5 bases from V and 4 bases from J, leaving 15 bases between. This CDR3 is 15 amino acids long. Germline V gene data show CDR1 as SNHLY and CDR2 as FYNNEI. The CDR3 loop reads CASSFDRQIYNEQFF. DNA of the CDR3: TGTGCCAGCAGTTTTGACAGACAAATTTACAATGAGCAGTTCTTC.

V is TRBV5-1 and J is TRBJ1-5, with D possibly TRBD1 on 6 matching bases. Germline V lookup: CDR1 SGHRS, CDR2 YFSETQ. The V and J ends lost 0 bases and 1 base respectively, with 8 bases between them. This CDR3 has 15 amino acids. The CDR3 here is CASSLETGSNQPQHF. In DNA, the CDR3 is TGCGCCAGCAGCTTGGAGACAGGAAGCAATCAGCCCCAGCATTTT.